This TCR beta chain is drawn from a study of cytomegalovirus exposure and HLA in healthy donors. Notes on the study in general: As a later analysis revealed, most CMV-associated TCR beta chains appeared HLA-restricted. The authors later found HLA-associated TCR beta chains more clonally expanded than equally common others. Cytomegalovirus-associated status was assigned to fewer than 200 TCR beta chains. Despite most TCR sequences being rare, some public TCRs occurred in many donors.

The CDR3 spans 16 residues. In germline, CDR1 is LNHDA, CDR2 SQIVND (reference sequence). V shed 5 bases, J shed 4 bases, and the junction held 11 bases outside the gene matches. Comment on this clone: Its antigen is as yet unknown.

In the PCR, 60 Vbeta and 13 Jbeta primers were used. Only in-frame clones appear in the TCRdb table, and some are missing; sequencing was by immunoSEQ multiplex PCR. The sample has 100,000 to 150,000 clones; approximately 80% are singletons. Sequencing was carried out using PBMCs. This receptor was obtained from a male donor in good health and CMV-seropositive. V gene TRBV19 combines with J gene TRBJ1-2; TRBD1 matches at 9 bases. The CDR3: CASSVLPGQGGYGYTF. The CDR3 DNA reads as TGTGCCAGTAGTGTCCTTCCGGGACAGGGAGGCTATGGCTACACCTTC.